These T cell receptor beta chains were read from a single sample in a study of OX40 agonist ivuxolimab in advanced cancers. The method was immunoSEQ multiplex PCR; TCRdb's version includes in-frame clones alone and lacks a portion of them. The sample has some 25,000 clones, about three quarters seen once. The starting material was CD4+ or CD8+ T cells sorted from blood, obtained in a trial of the OX40 agonist ivuxolimab. The receptors shown here come from an adult with an advanced solid tumor such as melanoma, head and neck, liver or kidney cancer. The CDR3 runs from the conserved cysteine through the conserved F or W. D genes are given only for firm matches. Part of the rows lack a size; the others show once, few, many or a class for expanded clones.

TRBV4-2	TRBD1	-	TRBJ1-2	TGTGCCAGCAGCCAAGAATCAGGGACAGACTATGGCTACACCTTC	CASSQESGTDYGYTF
TRBV6-5	TRBD1	-	TRBJ1-1	TGTGCCAGCACGGGGGACAGACCTGAAGCTTTCTTT	CASTGDRPEAFF
TRBV9	-	-	TRBJ2-7	TGTGCCAGCAGCCCGATGGGAGATTACGAGCAGTACTTC	CASSPMGDYEQYF
TRBV9	-	-	TRBJ2-3	TGTGCCAGCAGCGCGCCCCTGCAACAGGCGGTTACTAGCACAGATACGCAGTATTTT	CASSAPLQQAVTSTDTQYF
TRBV4-3	TRBD2	-	TRBJ2-1	TGCGCCAGCAGCCAAGATTCCCCACTAGCGGGGGGGCCCAATGAGCAGTTCTTC	CASSQDSPLAGGPNEQFF
TRBV13	-	few	TRBJ2-3	TGTGCCAGCAGCCTCCGCGGGGCCACAGATACGCAGTATTTT	CASSLRGATDTQYF
TRBV4-2	-	once	TRBJ2-1	TGTGCCAGCAGCCACGAACGCGACTCGTATGAGCAGTTCTTC	CASSHERDSYEQFF
TRBV12-5	-	-	TRBJ1-1	TGTGCTAGTGGTTTGTCCGGAACTGAAGCTTTCTTT	CASGLSGTEAFF
TRBV7-9	TRBD1	once	TRBJ1-5	TGTGCCAGCAGCGCCGGACAGGGGAACCCGCCCCAGCATTTT	CASSAGQGNPPQHF
TRBV19	-	-	TRBJ1-6	TGTGCCAGTACCCGTGGGGGGCCACATTCACCCCTCCACTTT	CASTRGGPHSPLHF
TRBV7-8	TRBD2	-	TRBJ2-2	TGTGCCAGCAGCTTCCGACTAGCGGGGATACTCACCGGGGAGCTGTTTTTT	CASSFRLAGILTGELFF
TRBV6-1	-	-	TRBJ2-1	TGTGCCAGCAGCCTGGGTCTTTACAATGAGCAGTTCTTC	CASSLGLYNEQFF
TRBV9	TRBD1	-	TRBJ1-2	TGTGCCAGCAGTGCAGGGGGCAGGTATGGCTACACCTTC	CASSAGGRYGYTF
TRBV6-5	-	-	TRBJ1-2	TGTGCCAGCAGTTACTCTGCGGTGGGGGCGGATGGCTACACCTTC	CASSYSAVGADGYTF
TRBV7-2	-	-	TRBJ2-3	TGTGCCAGCAGCAGGCCCTCGGGTACGCAGTATTTT	CASSRPSGTQYF
TRBV4-1	-	-	TRBJ2-7	TGCGCCAGCAGCCAAGTTCCCAACGAGCAGTACTTC	CASSQVPNEQYF
TRBV4-1	-	-	TRBJ2-7	TGCGCCAGCAGCCAAGTTCGAGAATCCTACGAGCAGTACTTC	CASSQVRESYEQYF
TRBV15	-	-	TRBJ2-1	TGTGCCACCAGCAGTGGCGGGGGCCCTGTAGGATCCTACAATGAGCAGTTCTTC	CATSSGGGPVGSYNEQFF
TRBV6-6	-	-	TRBJ1-2	TGTGCCAGCAGTTCTTCCGGGACACCCTTTGACTATGGCTACACCTTC	CASSSSGTPFDYGYTF
TRBV4-3	TRBD1	-	TRBJ2-1	TGCGCCAGCAGCCAAGACCCCGGGGGGACAGGGGTGGATGAGCAGTTCTTC	CASSQDPGGTGVDEQFF
TRBV7-2	-	medium-sized	TRBJ1-6	TGTGCCAGCAGCTTAGATATACAGGTTCCAAATTCACCCCTCCACTTT	CASSLDIQVPNSPLHF
TRBV4-2	-	-	TRBJ2-7	TGTGCCAGCAGCCAAGAAAGTGGGGGAGCCACTAAACAGTACTTC	CASSQESGGATKQYF
TRBV9	-	-	TRBJ1-2	TGTGCCAGCAGCGTAGTTCTTCACGGAGGGGCGAACTATGGCTACACCTTC	CASSVVLHGGANYGYTF
TRBV19	TRBD1	-	TRBJ2-1	TGTGCCAGTAGTATGACCGGGACAGGGACCAATGAGCAGTTCTTC	CASSMTGTGTNEQFF
TRBV13	-	-	TRBJ1-1	TGTGCCAGCGGCTTAGGAGTGACTGAAGCTTTCTTT	CASGLGVTEAFF
TRBV4-3	TRBD1	medium-sized	TRBJ1-4	TGCGCCAGCAGCGACTCAACAGGGGTTCGTGAAAAACTGTTTTTT	CASSDSTGVREKLFF
TRBV7-9	TRBD2	-	TRBJ2-3	TGTGCCAGCAGCCCGACTAGCGGGGGGCGCACAGATACGCAGTATTTT	CASSPTSGGRTDTQYF
TRBV27	TRBD1	few	TRBJ2-5	TGTGCCAGCAGTTTCGGACAGGGGGCCCAAGAGACCCAGTACTTC	CASSFGQGAQETQYF
TRBV6-5	TRBD1	-	TRBJ1-4	TGTGCCAGCAGGGACGACAGGGTTGCTAATGAAAAACTGTTTTTT	CASRDDRVANEKLFF
TRBV4-1	-	-	TRBJ2-1	TGCGCCAGCAGCCAAGATCTGGGAGGCTCCTACAATGAGCAGTTCTTC	CASSQDLGGSYNEQFF
TRBV7-9	-	-	TRBJ1-4	TGTGCCAGCAGCTTAGCGGGACGAACCAACCGGGGTGAAAAACTGTTTTTT	CASSLAGRTNRGEKLFF
TRBV29-1	TRBD2	-	TRBJ2-1	TGCAGCGTCGAGGGACTAGCGGGCCCGGGCCCAAATGAGCAGTTCTTC	CSVEGLAGPGPNEQFF
TRBV5-6	-	-	TRBJ2-4	TGTGCCAGCAGCTTGGTAGGGACGAACCAACCGCCAGCCAAAAACATTCAGTACTTC	CASSLVGTNQPPAKNIQYF
TRBV7-2	-	-	TRBJ2-7	TGTGCCAGCAGACCGAGTCGGGGAGGCGAGCAGTACTTC	CASRPSRGGEQYF
TRBV11-2	TRBD1	-	TRBJ2-7	TGTGCCAGCAGCTTAAGGGCGGGGACAGGGTCTGAAGAGCAGTACTTC	CASSLRAGTGSEEQYF